The 23 T cell receptor beta chains given below trace back to one sample, sequenced in a study of OX40 agonist ivuxolimab in advanced cancers. The method was immunoSEQ multiplex PCR; TCRdb's version includes in-frame clones alone and lacks a portion of them. The data hold 65,000 to 80,000 clones, with 90% to 95% observed a single time. Sample: CD4+ or CD8+ T cells sorted from blood, taken in a trial of the OX40 agonist ivuxolimab. The receptors come from an adult with an advanced solid tumor such as melanoma, head and neck, liver or kidney cancer.

The chain has TRBV5-6 and TRBJ1-2, with D possibly being TRBD1 (5 bases). Germline lookup yields CDR1 SGHDT and CDR2 YYEEEE. The V gene lost 4 bases and the J gene lost 6 bases, with 13 bases spanning the gap. The CDR3 totals 13 residues. In nucleotides, the CDR3 is TGTGCCAGCAGCCCGGGACGGCCGGATGGCTACACCTTC. This translates into CASSPGRPDGYTF.

CDR3 nucleotides: TGTGCCAGCGGATACATCTCCAGCTTGGGGGGAGGCTACACCTTC. Protein product: CASGYISSLGGGYTF. The V call is TRBV27, the J call TRBJ1-2; possibly TRBD1 for D (5 bases). V lost 8 bases, J lost 8 bases, and 24 bases lay in between. The CDR3 extends over 15 amino acids. Germline CDR1 is MNHEY and CDR2 is SMNVEV (reference sequence).

The chain carries TRBV4-1 and TRBJ1-1, with TRBD1 matching over 9 bases. V trimming: 4 bases; J trimming: 5 bases; junction bases outside the gene matches: 14. CDR1 MGHRA and CDR2 YSYEKL come from the germline V gene. The length of the CDR3 is 17 residues. CDR3 coding DNA: TGCGCCAGCAGCCCCCTCTCTCTCGGGACAGGGAGGACTGAAGCTTTCTTT. It is translated as CASSPLSLGTGRTEAFF.

The chain carries TRBV11-2 and TRBJ2-3; 7 nucleotides line up with TRBD1. From germline, CDR1 is SGHAT and CDR2 FQNNGV. The CDR3 has 16 amino acids. V lost 1 base to trimming and J lost 1 base; unmatched junction nucleotides: 5. The CDR3: CASSLGRGPRTDTQYF. The CDR3 DNA reads as TGTGCCAGCAGCTTAGGAAGGGGGCCTCGCACAGATACGCAGTATTTT.

The chain uses TRBV7-2 and TRBJ2-4; 10 nucleotides agree with TRBD1. Germline-derived CDR1 and CDR2 are SGHTA and FQGNSA. The V and J ends lost 1 base and 8 bases, in that order; junction bases with no gene match: 2. The CDR3 extends over 14 amino acids. CDR3 nucleotide sequence: TGTGCCAGCAGCTTAGGGACAGGGGGGTACATTCAGTACTTC. Residues: CASSLGTGGYIQYF.

The rearrangement links TRBV28 to TRBJ1-5; TRBD1 might be the D (5 bases). V lost 6 bases and J 3 bases, leaving 15 bases between the germline ends. In germline, CDR1 is MDHEN, CDR2 SYDVKM. The CDR3 contains 15 residues. DNA of the CDR3: TGTGCCAGCAGCCATGAGGGGCGGAACAATCAGCCCCAGCATTTT. As protein: CASSHEGRNNQPQHF.

The chain carries TRBV6-5 and TRBJ1-1; TRBD1 is a possible D gene (5 bases). CDR1 MNHEY and CDR2 SVGAGI come from the germline V gene. V lost 2 bases to trimming and J lost 4 bases, with 8 bases between them. The length of the CDR3 is 13 residues. The CDR3 nucleotides read TGTGCCAGCAGTTACGGGCAGGGCACTGAAGCTTTCTTT. Protein sequence: CASSYGQGTEAFF.

The chain carries TRBV28 and TRBJ2-5, with TRBD1 as a possible D gene (6 bases). The CDR3 runs to 15 residues. In germline, CDR1 is MDHEN, CDR2 SYDVKM. V lost 6 bases to trimming and J lost 7 bases, with 21 bases between them. CDR3 sequence: CASSTTDRTLGTQYF. As DNA, the CDR3 is TGTGCCAGCAGCACCACCGACAGGACGCTAGGGACCCAGTACTTC.

The V call is TRBV5-6, the J call TRBJ2-3, with D unresolved. The CDR3 has 13 amino acids. Germline-derived CDR1 and CDR2 are SGHDT and YYEEEE. With 0 bases removed from V and 4 bases from J, the gap between germline ends came to 6 bases. CDR3 residues: CASSLGTADTQYF. DNA for the CDR3: TGTGCCAGCAGCTTGGGGACGGCAGATACGCAGTATTTT.

The chain is built from TRBV4-3 and TRBJ2-2, with TRBD2 as a possible D gene (5 bases). CDR1 LGHNA and CDR2 YSLEER come from the germline V gene. This CDR3 region has 15 residues. V lost 0 bases and J lost 5, with 10 bases in between. CDR3 residues: CASSQDPGKTGELFF. The CDR3 DNA is TGCGCCAGCAGCCAAGACCCGGGGAAAACCGGGGAGCTGTTTTTT.

The count of this clone is one. The J gene is TRBJ2-7, the V gene TRBV6-6, with TRBD1 identical over 10 bases. With V trimmed by 6 bases and J by 1 base, 3 bases remained unmatched. This CDR3 comprises 14 residues. Germline V gives CDR1 MNHNY, CDR2 SVGAGI (reference sequence). In DNA form, the CDR3 reads TGTGCCAGCAGGAAGGGACAGGGGTCCTACGAGCAGTACTTC. Protein: CASRKGQGSYEQYF.

The chain carries TRBV7-2 and TRBJ1-5; 8 nucleotides agree with TRBD1. The CDR3 totals 15 residues. Germline V gene lookup returns CDR1 SGHTA and CDR2 FQGNSA. V was pared by 5 bases and J by 5 bases, with 8 bases of the junction left unmatched. CDR3 DNA sequence: TGTGCCAGCAGCCAATCAACAGGGGGGTATCAGCCCCAGCATTTT. Translating it yields CASSQSTGGYQPQHF.

The rearrangement joins TRBV30 to TRBJ2-7; D call uncertain. The CDR3 totals 14 residues. The germline gives CDR1 GTSNPN, CDR2 SVGIG (reference sequence). The ends were cut back, 3 bases at V and 5 bases at J, with 17 bases in the middle. CDR3 protein: CAWRGKGWSHEQYF. The CDR3 DNA sequence: TGTGCCTGGAGGGGAAAAGGGTGGAGCCACGAGCAGTACTTC.

J is TRBJ2-7 and V is TRBV7-9; D might be TRBD1 (5 bases). This CDR3 comprises 13 residues. Looked up from germline, CDR1 is SEHNR and CDR2 is FQNEAQ (reference sequence). Trimming removed 5 bases from V and 6 bases from J, with 14 bases in between. The CDR3 reads CASSDQPQGEQYF. CDR3 DNA sequence: TGTGCCAGCAGCGACCAGCCCCAGGGCGAGCAGTACTTC.

The CDR3 spells CASSLVLGNTIYF. CDR3 nucleotides: TGTGCCAGCAGCTTAGTGTTGGGAAACACCATATATTTT. This chain links TRBV7-2 with TRBJ1-3; no clear D. This CDR3 is 13 amino acids long. The V end was cut by 1 base, the J end by 4 bases, with 5 bases between. From germline, CDR1 is SGHTA and CDR2 FQGNSA.

Here the CDR3 DNA reads TGCAGCGTTGAAGATGGAAGGGGACGGGGCTACACCTTC. Translating it yields CSVEDGRGRGYTF. This chain links TRBV29-1 with TRBJ1-2, with TRBD1 as a possible D gene (5 bases). With 0 bases removed from V and 8 bases from J, the gap between germline ends came to 13 bases. The CDR3 runs to 13 residues. Germline loops: CDR1 SQVTM, CDR2 ANQGSEA.

The rearrangement links TRBV28 to TRBJ1-5; D possibly corresponds to TRBD1 (5 bases). There are 16 residues in the CDR3. CDR1 MDHEN and CDR2 SYDVKM come from the germline V gene. Deletions cut 9 bases from V and 6 bases from J, with 24 bases between. CDR3 residues: CASTPGTAGSSQPQHF. The CDR3 nucleotides read TGTGCCAGTACTCCGGGTACCGCAGGGTCTAGTCAGCCCCAGCATTTT.

This clone came up once. This chain connects TRBV28 to TRBJ1-6; no firm D call. V was shortened by 3 bases and J by 13 bases, with 13 bases between the two germline ends. Per the germline V gene, CDR1 is MDHEN and CDR2 is SYDVKM. This CDR3 contains 13 residues. CDR3: CASSFDPREPLHF. CDR3 bases: TGTGCCAGCAGTTTCGATCCCCGGGAGCCCCTCCACTTT.

The rearrangement uses TRBV13 and TRBJ1-1; D might be TRBD1 (6 bases). V was trimmed by 4 bases and J by 7 bases, leaving 13 bases between them. Germline V gene data show CDR1 as PRHDT and CDR2 as FYEKMQ (reference sequence). This CDR3 comprises 13 residues. CDR3 DNA sequence: TGTGCCAGCAGCTACTACGACAGGAGTGAAGCTTTCTTT. Translated: CASSYYDRSEAFF.

The chain recombines TRBV10-1 with TRBJ2-7; D is perhaps TRBD2 (6 bases). CDR1 WNHNN and CDR2 SYGVQD come from the germline V gene (reference sequence). This CDR3 is 15 amino acids long. V was shortened by 6 bases and J by 4 bases, with 19 bases between the two germline ends. Here the CDR3 reads CASSPGLLHPYEQYF. CDR3 nucleotide sequence: TGCGCCAGCAGCCCGGGACTTCTCCACCCATACGAGCAGTACTTC.

The gene calls are TRBV11-2 and TRBJ2-5, with 7 bases aligning to TRBD1. J lost 5 bases, V lost 3 bases, and 9 bases had no gene match. The CDR3 loop spans 15 amino acids. Germline V gene data show CDR1 as SGHAT and CDR2 as FQNNGV. CDR3 in amino acids: CASSLKVRRGETQYF. In DNA, the CDR3 is TGTGCCAGCAGCTTGAAGGTGCGCAGGGGGGAGACCCAGTACTTC.

This rearrangement joins TRBV28 to TRBJ2-4, with 8 bases that match TRBD1. V trimming: 7 bases; J trimming: 1 base; junction bases outside the gene matches: 3. The germline V gene has CDR1 MDHEN and CDR2 SYDVKM. The CDR3 extends over 14 amino acids. The CDR3: CASTRTGAKNIQYF. The CDR3, as DNA: TGTGCCAGCACCCGGACAGGGGCCAAAAACATTCAGTACTTC.

A single count supports this clone. The V and J genes are TRBV11-3 and TRBJ2-7; TRBD1 matches 7 bases. CDR3 length: 15 amino acids. Germline V gene sequence: CDR1 SGHNT, CDR2 YENEEA. The junction had 6 bases not matched to a gene; V was cut back by 2 bases and J by 2 bases. Here the CDR3 reads CASSLTFGQAYEQYF. CDR3 DNA: TGTGCCAGCAGCTTAACGTTTGGACAGGCCTACGAGCAGTACTTC.